The next 29 T cell receptor beta chains were all read from a single sample in a study of shared clonotypes between healthy human individuals. The protocol was immunoSEQ multiplex PCR, while the TCRdb copy is restricted to in-frame clones and leaves out a portion. The sample lists around 980,000 clones, around 78% seen once, with 0.5% to 0.65% in the top ten. Material for sequencing was memory CD4+ T cells from PBMCs. Subset specified: CD45RA-negative fraction. The receptors were sampled from a man aged 18-30 years in good health. Some clones in this sample may be carry-over from other donors' samples.

This clone has just a few counts. The rearrangement links TRBV28 to TRBJ1-2; TRBD1 is a possible D gene (5 bases). The CDR3 has 13 residues. V shed 2 bases and J shed 8 bases, with 12 bases lying between them. Per the germline V gene, CDR1 is MDHEN and CDR2 is SYDVKM. The CDR3 protein is CASSLAGIRGYTF. The CDR3 nucleotides read TGTGCCAGCAGTTTAGCAGGGATAAGAGGCTACACCTTC.

This clone was recorded a few times. The chain uses TRBV7-9 and TRBJ1-1; D is ambiguous. CDR3 size: 15 residues. V dropped 1 base and J dropped 9 bases, with 18 bases sitting between them. Germline V gene sequence: CDR1 SEHNR, CDR2 FQNEAQ (reference sequence). The CDR3 DNA follows: TGTGCCAGCAGCTTAGAGCGGGTGGCCGCCCGCAAAGCTTTCTTT. Translation gives CASSLERVAARKAFF.

This rearrangement joins TRBV18 to TRBJ2-7; D may be TRBD1 (6 bases). In germline, CDR1 is KGHSH, CDR2 LQKENI. There are 13 residues in the CDR3. V gave up 6 bases and J gave up 5 bases, with 14 bases separating them. In DNA form, the CDR3 reads TGTGCCAGCTCCTTGGGACATAGGGACGAGCAGTACTTC. This translates into CASSLGHRDEQYF.

V is TRBV4-2 and J is TRBJ1-2; 8 bases line up with TRBD1. CDR1 and CDR2 from the germline V gene are LGHNA and YNFKEQ. CDR3 length: 15 residues. V was pared by 0 bases and J by 5 bases, with 5 bases of the junction left unmatched. CDR3 amino acids: CASSQDFTGGYGYTF. The CDR3 DNA reads as TGTGCCAGCAGCCAAGATTTTACAGGGGGGTATGGCTACACCTTC.

This clone has only one observation. The chain joins TRBV5-1 to TRBJ1-4, with no clear D. The CDR3 totals 14 residues. Germline lookup yields CDR1 SGHRS and CDR2 YFSETQ. V lost 2 bases to trimming and J lost 6 bases, with 11 bases between them. CDR3 in DNA: TGCGCCAGCAGCTTCTCTGGACTGGATGAAAAACTGTTTTTT. It translates to CASSFSGLDEKLFF.

The chain recombines TRBV7-9 with TRBJ1-4; the match to TRBD1 covers 7 bases. This CDR3 spans 15 amino acids. Germline CDR1 and CDR2: SEHNR and FQNEAQ (reference sequence). With V trimmed by 1 base and J by 7 bases, 6 bases remained unmatched. The CDR3 sequence: CASSLGQGGGEKLFF. CDR3 sequence (DNA): TGTGCCAGCAGCTTAGGACAGGGCGGGGGTGAAAAACTGTTTTTT.

The chain is built from TRBV5-8 and TRBJ1-2; D uncertain. The germline V gene encodes CDR1 SGHTS and CDR2 YDEGEE. V was cut by 2 bases and J by 6 bases, with 8 bases left in between. The CDR3 spans 12 residues. CDR3 loop: CASSFYTDGYTF. CDR3 sequence (DNA): TGTGCCAGCAGCTTTTACACAGATGGCTACACCTTC. The full variable domain, with the rest looked up from reference TRBV5-8 and TRBJ1-2, is EAGVTQSPTHLIKTRGQQATLRCSPISGHTSVYWYQQALGLGLQFLLWYDEGEERNRGNFPPRFSGRQFPNYSSELNVNALELEDSALYLCASSFYTDGYTFGSGTRLTVV.

The gene calls are TRBV5-1 and TRBJ1-4; 7 nucleotides line up with TRBD1. V shed 0 bases, J shed 0 bases, and the junction held 2 bases outside the gene matches. This CDR3 has 16 residues. Germline loops: CDR1 SGHRS, CDR2 YFSETQ. CDR3 in amino acids: CASSLGDRSTNEKLFF. The CDR3 region has the DNA TGCGCCAGCAGCTTGGGGGACAGATCAACTAATGAAAAACTGTTTTTT.

In regard to this clone: This sequence is one base from a far larger clone and is likely a read error. The chain has TRBV2 and TRBJ2-7, with D unclear. This CDR3 is 12 amino acids long. Germline V gene sequence: CDR1 SNHLY, CDR2 FYNNEI. The germline V and J ends were trimmed by 4 bases and 3 bases, with 7 bases remaining between them. CDR3 sequence (DNA): TGTGCCAGCAGTGGCCAGAACTACGAGCAGTACTTC. The encoded protein is CASSGQNYEQYF.

This chain connects TRBV11-3 to TRBJ2-1; tentatively, D is TRBD2 (5 bases). The CDR3 runs to 17 residues. Trimming removed 1 base at V and 2 bases at J, with 15 bases between. Germline loops: CDR1 SGHNT, CDR2 YENEEA. The CDR3 coding sequence is TGTGCCAGCAGCTTAGGGGCAAGGGAGAAGACCTACAATGAGCAGTTCTTC. It codes for CASSLGAREKTYNEQFF. The variable domain in full, completed from reference TRBV11-3 and TRBJ2-1, reads EAGVVQSPRYKIIEKKQPVAFWCNPISGHNTLYWYLQNLGQGPELLIRYENEEAVDDSQLPKDRFSAERLKGVDSTLKIQPAELGDSAVYLCASSLGAREKTYNEQFFGPGTRLTVL.

The chain links TRBV30 to TRBJ2-1, with D unresolved. The length of the CDR3 is 18 residues. The germline V and J ends were trimmed by 2 bases and 0 bases, with 20 bases remaining between them. The V gene's germline CDR1 is GTSNPN and CDR2 SVGIG (reference sequence). CDR3 residues: CAWSPKPARTFSYNEQFF. DNA of the CDR3: TGTGCCTGGAGTCCTAAACCGGCCAGGACGTTCTCCTACAATGAGCAGTTCTTC.

The rearrangement joins TRBV15 to TRBJ1-4; D might be TRBD1 (5 bases). V was pared by 1 base and J by 2 bases, with 8 bases between. This CDR3 is built from 15 residues. Germline V CDR1 and CDR2: LNHNV, YYDKDF (reference sequence). The CDR3 region is CATSRGQGTNEKLFF. In nucleotides, the CDR3 is TGTGCCACCAGCAGAGGGCAGGGCACTAATGAAAAACTGTTTTTT.

The table lists this clone with a count of one. The chain is built from TRBV10-3 and TRBJ1-4; TRBD1 agrees at 10 bases. Per the germline V gene, CDR1 is ENHRY and CDR2 is SYGVKD. The CDR3 length is 17 residues. V lost 4 bases and J lost 0; bases outside the gene matches: 5. The CDR3 nucleotides are TGTGCCATCAGTGGGGGGACAGGGGATGCAACTAATGAAAAACTGTTTTTT. Amino acid sequence: CAISGGTGDATNEKLFF.

Points on this clone: Within the sample, other DNA sequences also encode this same CDR3. This chain connects TRBV20-1 to TRBJ1-1; D is unresolved. The germline gives CDR1 DFQATT, CDR2 SNEGSKA (reference sequence). Trimming stripped 3 bases from V and 2 bases from J, with 4 bases between. CDR3 length equals 11 residues. The DNA of the CDR3 is TGCAGTGCTAGGGGTAACACTGAAGCTTTCTTT. Its protein product is CSARGNTEAFF.

J is TRBJ1-5 and V is TRBV5-1, with D hard to call. V gave up 3 bases and J gave up 5 bases, with 3 bases separating them. Germline V gene sequence: CDR1 SGHRS, CDR2 YFSETQ. The CDR3 is made up of 11 amino acids. The CDR3 coding sequence is TGCGCCAGCAGCTACCATCAGCCCCAGCATTTT. This encodes CASSYHQPQHF.

The chain recombines TRBV28 with TRBJ1-5, with 8 bases identical to TRBD1. The CDR3 length is 13 residues. The germline V gene encodes CDR1 MDHEN and CDR2 SYDVKM. Trimming removed 7 bases from V and 7 bases from J; junction bases left unmatched: 6. CDR3 residues: CASNTGGGQPQHF. The CDR3 DNA is TGTGCCAGCAATACAGGGGGGGGGCAGCCCCAGCATTTT. The full variable domain, with the rest looked up from reference TRBV28 and TRBJ1-5, is DVKVTQSSRYLVKRTGEKVFLECVQDMDHENMFWYRQDPGLGLRLIYFSYDVKMKEKGDIPEGYSVSREKKERFSLILESASTNQTSMYLCASNTGGGQPQHFGDGTRLSIL.

The chain recombines TRBV28 with TRBJ1-1, with a weak D call TRBD1 (5 bases). V lost 5 bases and J 4 bases, leaving 20 bases between the germline ends. The CDR3 consists of 16 residues. From germline, CDR1 is MDHEN and CDR2 SYDVKM. The CDR3 DNA reads as TGTGCCAGCAGTCCGGGACGTACCTCAGGAGGCACTGAAGCTTTCTTT. It specifies CASSPGRTSGGTEAFF.

The V gene is TRBV7-2, the J gene TRBJ1-5; TRBD1 matches at 7 bases. This CDR3 contains 15 residues. Germline V gives CDR1 SGHTA, CDR2 FQGNSA. Losses at the gene ends were 4 bases for V and 4 bases for J; bases not matched to a gene: 7. This CDR3 reads CASSSGGRTNQPQHF. The CDR3, as DNA: TGTGCCAGCAGCTCAGGGGGGAGAACGAATCAGCCCCAGCATTTT.

The chain uses TRBV19 and TRBJ2-4; TRBD1 matches at 12 bases. Germline V gene data show CDR1 as LNHDA and CDR2 as SQIVND (reference sequence). The CDR3 has 17 amino acids. The V segment lost 5 bases and the J segment 3 bases; nucleotides outside the gene matches: 8. The CDR3 nucleotides read TGTGCCAGTAGTCTCGGGACAGGGGGCTGGGGCAAAAACATTCAGTACTTC. The encoded protein is CASSLGTGGWGKNIQYF.

Many counts were recorded for this clone. The rearrangement uses TRBV11-2 and TRBJ1-4; perhaps TRBD1 as D (5 bases). CDR1 is SGHAT and CDR2 is FQNNGV in the germline V gene. Trimming removed 4 bases from V and 3 bases from J, with 15 bases in between. The CDR3 consists of 16 residues. Here the CDR3 DNA reads TGTGCCAGCAGCTCAGGGTTCGCTTTAGCTAATGAAAAACTGTTTTTT. Amino acids: CASSSGFALANEKLFF.

The chain joins TRBV6-6 to TRBJ2-3, with D perhaps TRBD2 (7 bases). Trimming took off 2 bases at V and 3 bases at J, with 12 bases between the two ends. The CDR3 covers 15 residues. Germline V gene data show CDR1 as MNHNY and CDR2 as SVGAGI (reference sequence). CDR3 region: CASSYPRGQTDTQYF. The CDR3 DNA sequence: TGTGCCAGCAGTTACCCGCGGGGGCAGACAGATACGCAGTATTTT.

This clone occurred many times. This chain uses TRBV2 with TRBJ2-5; the D call may be TRBD1 or TRBD2 (5 bases each). Germline CDR1 reads SNHLY; CDR2 reads FYNNEI. Trimming cost V 5 bases and J 9 bases, with 22 bases left between them. The CDR3 length is 15 residues. Here the CDR3 DNA reads TGTGCCAGCAGTCCCACCGGGACGGGCCTCGGCGCCCAGTACTTC. Its protein product is CASSPTGTGLGAQYF.

This clone was seen only a few times. The rearrangement joins TRBV2 to TRBJ1-1; D gene ambiguous. V was trimmed by 8 bases and J by 5 bases, leaving 12 bases between them. Germline V gives CDR1 SNHLY, CDR2 FYNNEI. This CDR3 is built from 12 residues. CDR3 bases: TGTGCCAGCCGCAGCGATAGGACTGAAGCTTTCTTT. Its translation is CASRSDRTEAFF.

The chain links TRBV11-3 to TRBJ2-1; a possible D gene is TRBD2 (5 bases). The CDR3 is made up of 14 amino acids. Germline V gene data show CDR1 as SGHNT and CDR2 as YENEEA. Deletions cut 5 bases from V and 0 bases from J, with 8 bases between. CDR3 protein: CASSPTSSYNEQFF. The CDR3 nucleotides are TGTGCCAGCAGCCCAACTAGCTCCTACAATGAGCAGTTCTTC.

The chain recombines TRBV4-3 with TRBJ2-1; D unclear. Trimming shortened V by 0 bases and J by 5 bases, and 8 bases separated the two germline ends. The V gene's germline CDR1 is LGHNA and CDR2 YSLEER. This CDR3 has 14 amino acids. The CDR3 is CASSQEPLDNEQFF. The CDR3 bases are TGCGCCAGCAGCCAAGAACCCCTTGACAATGAGCAGTTCTTC.

This chain links TRBV7-2 with TRBJ2-3, with 9 bases aligning to TRBD2. V lost 2 bases and J lost 2; bases outside the gene matches: 5. CDR3 length: 16 amino acids. Germline CDR1 reads SGHTA; CDR2 reads FQGNSA. CDR3 in DNA: TGTGCCAGCAGCTTATACGCTAGCGGGAACACAGATACGCAGTATTTT. It translates to CASSLYASGNTDTQYF. The full variable domain, with the rest looked up from reference TRBV7-2 and TRBJ2-3, is GAGVSQSPSNKVTEKGKDVELRCDPISGHTALYWYRQSLGQGLEFLIYFQGNSAPDKSGLPSDRFSAERTGGSVSTLTIQRTQQEDSAVYLCASSLYASGNTDTQYFGPGTRLTVL.

CDR3 nucleotides: TGTGCCAGCAGACAACTAGCGGGAGGGCCGGGCAATGAGCAGTTCTTC. Its translation: CASRQLAGGPGNEQFF. This chain connects TRBV11-2 to TRBJ2-1, with 13 bases identical to TRBD2. Germline V gives CDR1 SGHAT, CDR2 FQNNGV. The CDR3 is made up of 16 amino acids. V was clipped by 6 bases and J by 6 bases; unmatched bases: 8.

The V call is TRBV29-1, the J call TRBJ1-1, with D unresolved. Trimming removed 7 bases from V and 0 bases from J, with 12 bases in between. The CDR3 has 13 amino acids. From germline, CDR1 is SQVTM and CDR2 ANQGSEA. The CDR3 bases are TGCAGCGCGGACGACGGTTTGAACACTGAAGCTTTCTTT. It encodes CSADDGLNTEAFF.

This clone was seen just once. The same CDR3 arises from other DNA sequences in this sample as well. The chain is built from TRBV28 and TRBJ1-5; D gene uncertain. This CDR3 region has 12 residues. Germline lookup yields CDR1 MDHEN and CDR2 SYDVKM. Deletions cut 4 bases from V and 7 bases from J, with 8 bases between. In DNA, the CDR3 is TGTGCCAGCAGTTCCACGGACCAGCCCCAGCATTTT. This gives the protein CASSSTDQPQHF.